Listed below are T cell receptor beta chains from one sample, sequenced in a study of breast tumors, draining lymph nodes, adjacent tissues. Using its own MiXCR run on the multiplex PCR reads, TCRdb lists one record per CDR3 protein. The sample consists of over 130,000 distinct CDR3 sequences, approximately 30% of them appearing once. The specimen was axillary lymph node tissue. The receptors were sampled from a female donor with breast cancer. Some clones in this sample may be carry-over from other donors' samples. Both conserved end residues are part of each CDR3. The D gene is left open where the match is weak. The size of a clone is reported for some rows only, either as once, few or many, or as a class for expanded clones.

d_call	v_call	clone_size	j_call	cdr3_aa	cdr3_nt
.	TRBV28	many	TRBJ1-2	CASSLVGRSRGYTF	TGTGCCAGCAGTTTAGTAGGAAGGTCTCGAGGCTACACCTTC
.	TRBV3-1	few	TRBJ1-1	CASSSTDRNTEAFF	TGTGCCAGCAGCTCGACGGACAGGAACACTGAAGCTTTCTTT
TRBD1	TRBV7-6	many	TRBJ2-5	CASSRRQGSETQYF	TGTGCCAGCAGCCGTCGACAGGGGAGCGAGACCCAGTACTTC
.	TRBV7-6	many	TRBJ2-5	CASRGDKQETQYF	TGTGCCAGCAGAGGGGACAAACAAGAGACCCAGTACTTC
.	TRBV2	many	TRBJ2-3	CASSPPLGADTQYF	TGTGCCAGCAGTCCCCCCTTGGGGGCAGATACGCAGTATTTT
TRBD1	TRBV7-9	many	TRBJ2-3	CASSLDRDREVYF	TGTGCCAGCAGCTTAGACCGGGACAGGGAGGTGTATTTT
.	TRBV7-2	once	TRBJ1-4	CASSQGTSEKLFF	TGTGCCAGCAGCCAGGGGACATCTGAAAAACTGTTTTTT
.	TRBV11-2	many	TRBJ2-1	CASSLALGQMSSYNEQFF	TGTGCCAGCAGCTTAGCGTTAGGACAAATGAGCTCCTACAATGAGCAGTTCTTC
.	TRBV4-1	many	TRBJ2-2	CASSPTETGTGELFF	TGCGCCAGCAGCCCAACGGAAACGGGCACCGGGGAGCTGTTTTTT
TRBD2	TRBV20-1	many	TRBJ2-1	CSAPGTSGGDNEQFF	TGCAGTGCTCCCGGGACTAGCGGGGGGGACAATGAGCAGTTCTTC
TRBD1	TRBV14	many	TRBJ2-2	CASSPQGVRNTGELFF	TGTGCCAGCAGCCCACAGGGGGTTCGGAACACCGGGGAGCTGTTTTTT
.	TRBV6-5	many	TRBJ2-7	CASSYTGGYEQYF	TGTGCCAGCAGTTACACTGGGGGGTACGAGCAGTACTTC
TRBD1	TRBV12-3/TRBV12-4	.	TRBJ1-1	CASSPRTGNTEAFF	TGTGCCAGCAGTCCCAGGACAGGGAACACTGAAGCTTTCTTT
TRBD2	TRBV11-2	many	TRBJ2-5	CASSPGLSPYF	TGTGCCAGCAGCCCGGGACTAAGTCCGTACTTC
TRBD1	TRBV7-2	many	TRBJ1-2	CASSLEPGQGNGYPF	TGTGCCAGCAGTCTAGAACCGGGACAGGGAAATGGCTACCCCTTC
.	TRBV20-1	.	TRBJ2-7	CSASGGSYEQYF	TGCAGTGCTAGCGGGGGCTCCTACGAGCAGTACTTC
.	TRBV6-2/TRBV6-3	.	TRBJ2-2	CASSHFNTGELFF	TGTGCCAGCAGTCATTTCAACACCGGGGAGCTGTTTTTT
.	TRBV6-1	.	TRBJ2-1	CASSLVTSGEQFF	TGTGCCAGCAGTCTTGTTACTTCCGGTGAGCAGTTCTTC
.	TRBV4-2	many	TRBJ2-1	CASSQLNQGSRNEQFF	TGTGCCAGCAGCCAACTTAATCAGGGAAGTCGCAATGAGCAGTTCTTC
TRBD1	TRBV6-1	.	TRBJ1-5	CASSELGDRAGGNQPQHF	TGTGCCAGCAGTGAATTGGGGGACAGGGCAGGTGGCAATCAGCCCCAGCATTTT
TRBD1	TRBV6-2/TRBV6-3	many	TRBJ2-5	CASSYGWTGVVETQYF	TGTGCCAGCAGTTACGGCTGGACAGGCGTCGTAGAGACCCAGTACTTC
TRBD2	TRBV6-4	many	TRBJ2-3	CASRHGGAPDTQYF	TGTGCCAGCAGACACGGGGGGGCTCCAGATACGCAGTATTTT
.	TRBV3-1	many	TRBJ1-6	CASSQTDSPLHF	TGTGCCAGCAGCCAAACGGATTCACCCCTCCACTTT
TRBD1	TRBV6-1	.	TRBJ2-7	CASSEKGGQGRTYEQYF	TGTGCCAGCAGTGAAAAGGGGGGACAGGGCCGTACCTACGAGCAGTACTTC
.	TRBV7-8	many	TRBJ2-2	CASSLVEGSNTGELFF	TGTGCCAGCAGCTTAGTGGAGGGTTCGAACACCGGGGAGCTGTTTTTT
.	TRBV6-5	many	TRBJ2-3	CASSREGGSRDTQYF	TGTGCCAGCAGTCGAGAGGGGGGCTCGCGAGATACGCAGTATTTT